These T cell receptor beta chains were read from a single sample in a study of T-cell reconstitution after alpha-beta-depleted transplantation in children. A single record per CDR3 protein comes from TCRdb applying MiXCR to the PCR reads. The table lists approximately 520,000 distinct CDR3 sequences, approximately 32% of them singletons. The material was PBMCs from the stem cell graft donor, obtained from the stem cell graft. The source of these receptors is a human donor who donated a stem cell graft to a child with aplastic anemia. CDR3s include the opening cysteine and the closing phenylalanine or tryptophan. The D gene is left open where the match is weak. Clone size is not always given. Where it is, it says once, few, many or a class for expanded clones.

CDR3: CSARDQSTQYF
DNA: TGCAGTGCTAGAGATCAGAGTACCCAGTACTTC
D: NA
J: TRBJ2-5
V: TRBV20-1
size: NA

CDR3: CASSLALGRDNTDTQYF
DNA: TGTGCCAGCAGCTTAGCGTTGGGCAGGGACAATACAGATACGCAGTATTTT
D: NA
J: TRBJ2-3
V: TRBV7-9
size: NA

CDR3: CASSLAGVLDTQYF
DNA: TGTGCCAGCTCCCTAGCGGGAGTTTTAGATACGCAGTATTTT
D: TRBD2
J: TRBJ2-3
V: TRBV6-1
size: NA

CDR3: CASSPQDYGYTF
DNA: TGCGCCAGCAGCCCACAGGATTATGGCTACACCTTC
D: NA
J: TRBJ1-2
V: TRBV5-1
size: NA

CDR3: CASSQVTTDTQYF
DNA: TGTGCCAGCAGCCAGGTCACCACAGATACGCAGTATTTT
D: NA
J: TRBJ2-3
V: TRBV6-6
size: few

CDR3: CASSSLAGAGADTQYF
DNA: TGTGCCAGCAGCTCTCTAGCGGGAGCAGGGGCAGATACGCAGTATTTT
D: TRBD2
J: TRBJ2-3
V: TRBV7-6
size: NA

CDR3: CASSQERYYNEQFF
DNA: TGCGCCAGCAGCCAAGAGCGGTACTACAATGAGCAGTTCTTC
D: NA
J: TRBJ2-1
V: TRBV4-1
size: NA

CDR3: CASSLETGASWGAFF
DNA: TGTGCCAGCAGCTTGGAGACAGGGGCTTCCTGGGGAGCTTTCTTT
D: TRBD1
J: TRBJ1-1
V: TRBV7-9
size: NA

CDR3: CASSLMGLAVIYTDTQYF
DNA: TGTGCCAGCAGCTTGATGGGACTAGCGGTTATTTACACAGATACGCAGTATTTT
D: TRBD2
J: TRBJ2-3
V: TRBV11-2
size: few

CDR3: CASSLEGQGRADTQYF
DNA: TGCGCCAGCAGCTTGGAAGGACAGGGGAGAGCAGATACGCAGTATTTT
D: TRBD1
J: TRBJ2-3
V: TRBV5-1
size: few

CDR3: CASSLGPYTGELFF
DNA: TGTGCCAGCAGCTTAGGACCCTACACCGGGGAGCTGTTTTTT
D: NA
J: TRBJ2-2
V: TRBV7-2
size: NA

CDR3: CASSLRAGEGQPQHF
DNA: TGTGCCAGCAGCTTAAGAGCAGGAGAAGGTCAGCCCCAGCATTTT
D: NA
J: TRBJ1-5
V: TRBV7-2
size: few

CDR3: CASSIGTGPRHF
DNA: TGTGCCAGCAGTATAGGGACAGGCCCCCGGCATTTT
D: TRBD1
J: TRBJ1-5
V: TRBV12-3/TRBV12-4
size: few

CDR3: CASSPIGTSQSGQPQHF
DNA: TGTGCCAGCTCTCCAATCGGGACCTCCCAAAGTGGACAGCCCCAGCATTTT
D: NA
J: TRBJ1-5
V: TRBV18
size: NA

CDR3: CASMPDRPVSNTNYGYTF
DNA: TGTGCCAGCATGCCGGACAGGCCTGTATCTAATACCAACTATGGCTACACCTTC
D: TRBD1
J: TRBJ1-2
V: TRBV27
size: NA

CDR3: CASSRATGQGTTVQFF
DNA: TGTGCCAGCAGCCGAGCTACGGGACAGGGAACAACTGTGCAGTTCTTC
D: TRBD1
J: TRBJ2-1
V: TRBV6-2/TRBV6-3
size: few

CDR3: CASSYRVNEQYF
DNA: TGTGCCAGCAGTTACAGGGTCAACGAGCAGTACTTC
D: NA
J: TRBJ2-7
V: TRBV12-3/TRBV12-4
size: NA

CDR3: CASSLTSGRGEQFF
DNA: TGTGCCAGCAGCCTTACTAGCGGGAGGGGTGAGCAGTTCTTC
D: TRBD2
J: TRBJ2-1
V: TRBV28
size: few

CDR3: CASSQSLTGGADTQYF
DNA: TGTGCCAGCAGCCAATCCCTAACGGGAGGGGCAGATACGCAGTATTTT
D: TRBD2
J: TRBJ2-3
V: TRBV3-1
size: few

CDR3: CASSFGTGAEQFF
DNA: TGTGCCAGCAGTTTTGGCACAGGGGCTGAGCAGTTCTTC
D: TRBD1
J: TRBJ2-1
V: TRBV12-3/TRBV12-4
size: NA

CDR3: CASSRTGTGDNYGYTF
DNA: TGTGCCAGCTCACGCACCGGGACAGGGGACAACTATGGCTACACCTTC
D: TRBD1
J: TRBJ1-2
V: TRBV18
size: NA

CDR3: CASRGTSGTLWAYNEQFF
DNA: TGTGCCAGCAGGGGGACTAGCGGGACACTTTGGGCATACAATGAGCAGTTCTTC
D: TRBD2
J: TRBJ2-1
V: TRBV12-3/TRBV12-4
size: NA

CDR3: CASSLVSGQGDQPQHF
DNA: TGTGCCAGCAGTTTAGTGTCAGGACAGGGCGATCAGCCCCAGCATTTT
D: TRBD1
J: TRBJ1-5
V: TRBV12-3/TRBV12-4
size: once

CDR3: CASSLPGDRGRRETQYF
DNA: TGTGCCAGCAGCCTTCCAGGGGACAGGGGAAGGAGAGAGACCCAGTACTTC
D: TRBD1
J: TRBJ2-5
V: TRBV12-3/TRBV12-4
size: NA

CDR3: CASRGTGEAYEQYF
DNA: TGTGCCAGCAGGGGGACAGGGGAAGCCTACGAGCAGTACTTC
D: TRBD1
J: TRBJ2-7
V: TRBV12-3/TRBV12-4
size: NA

CDR3: CASSYYTGTSGSSREQYF
DNA: TGTGCCAGCAGTTACTACACCGGGACTAGCGGGAGTTCGAGGGAGCAGTACTTC
D: TRBD2
J: TRBJ2-7
V: TRBV6-5
size: NA

CDR3: CASSMRAGLAKNIQYF
DNA: TGTGCCAGTAGTATGCGGGCGGGGCTAGCCAAAAACATTCAGTACTTC
D: NA
J: TRBJ2-4
V: TRBV19
size: NA

CDR3: CASSQTQLAGAPDNEQFF
DNA: TGTGCCAGCAGCCAGACCCAGTTAGCGGGAGCGCCCGATAATGAGCAGTTCTTC
D: TRBD2
J: TRBJ2-1
V: TRBV11-2
size: few

CDR3: CASSHVPPMEGETQYF
DNA: TGCGCCAGCAGCCATGTCCCTCCAATGGAAGGAGAGACCCAGTACTTC
D: NA
J: TRBJ2-5
V: TRBV5-1
size: NA

CDR3: CSVQGTGASYGYTF
DNA: TGCAGCGTTCAGGGGACAGGGGCTAGTTATGGCTACACCTTC
D: TRBD1
J: TRBJ1-2
V: TRBV29-1
size: NA

CDR3: CSARDQGDRDVFF
DNA: TGCAGTGCTAGAGATCAGGGGGACAGGGACGTTTTCTTT
D: TRBD1
J: TRBJ1-1
V: TRBV20-1
size: NA

CDR3: CASSLLGRRETQYF
DNA: TGCGCCAGCAGCTTGCTAGGGAGGCGAGAGACCCAGTACTTC
D: NA
J: TRBJ2-5
V: TRBV5-1
size: NA

CDR3: CASSQFVSEQFF
DNA: TGTGCCAGCAGCCAATTTGTCAGTGAGCAGTTCTTC
D: NA
J: TRBJ2-1
V: TRBV4-2
size: few

CDR3: CASSSVGVYGYTF
DNA: TGTGCCAGCAGTTCCGTGGGGGTCTATGGCTACACCTTC
D: NA
J: TRBJ1-2
V: TRBV6-5
size: few

CDR3: CSAPLSSF
DNA: TGCAGTGCTCCGCTTTCCAGCTTC
D: NA
J: TRBJ2-1
V: TRBV20-1
size: few

CDR3: CASSQQGVQGNTEAFF
DNA: TGTGCCAGCAGCCAGCAAGGGGTCCAGGGGAACACTGAAGCTTTCTTT
D: NA
J: TRBJ1-1
V: TRBV7-9
size: NA

CDR3: CASSHTLRLAVVITDTQYF
DNA: TGTGCCAGCAGTCATACACTCCGACTAGCGGTTGTTATCACAGATACGCAGTATTTT
D: TRBD2
J: TRBJ2-3
V: TRBV6-2/TRBV6-3
size: few

CDR3: CASSLEIQGYGYTF
DNA: TGTGCCAGCAGCTTAGAGATACAGGGATATGGCTACACCTTC
D: NA
J: TRBJ1-2
V: TRBV7-9
size: NA

CDR3: CASSSPGLAGLTYNEQFF
DNA: TGTGCCAGCAGCTCTCCGGGACTAGCGGGACTCACCTACAATGAGCAGTTCTTC
D: TRBD2
J: TRBJ2-1
V: TRBV7-8
size: NA

CDR3: CASSSTRQGNTEAFF
DNA: TGTGCCAGCAGCTCGACAAGACAGGGGAACACTGAAGCTTTCTTT
D: TRBD1
J: TRBJ1-1
V: TRBV7-9
size: NA

CDR3: CSAPQGSNNYGYTF
DNA: TGCAGTGCTCCCCAGGGATCGAACAACTATGGCTACACCTTC
D: NA
J: TRBJ1-2
V: TRBV20-1
size: NA

CDR3: CASSPRTGGSSYEQYF
DNA: TGTGCCAGCTCACCAAGGACAGGGGGTAGCTCCTACGAGCAGTACTTC
D: TRBD1
J: TRBJ2-7
V: TRBV18
size: NA